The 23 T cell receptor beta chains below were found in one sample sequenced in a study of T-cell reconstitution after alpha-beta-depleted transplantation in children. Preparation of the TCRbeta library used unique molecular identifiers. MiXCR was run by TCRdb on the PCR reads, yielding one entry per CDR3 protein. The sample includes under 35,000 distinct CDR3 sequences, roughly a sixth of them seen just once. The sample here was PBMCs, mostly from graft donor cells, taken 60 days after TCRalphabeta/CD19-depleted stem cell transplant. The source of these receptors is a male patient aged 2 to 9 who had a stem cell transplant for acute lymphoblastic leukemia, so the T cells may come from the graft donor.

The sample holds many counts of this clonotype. The CDR3, as DNA: TGCAGTGCTAGAGATTGGCTAACCCGAGCCAATGAGCAGTTCTTC. It is translated as CSARDWLTRANEQFF. This sequence joins TRBV20-1 and TRBJ2-1; D gene unclear. V lost 0 bases to trimming and J lost 6 bases, with 15 bases between them. The length of the CDR3 is 15 residues. Germline loops: CDR1 DFQATT, CDR2 SNEGSKA (reference sequence).

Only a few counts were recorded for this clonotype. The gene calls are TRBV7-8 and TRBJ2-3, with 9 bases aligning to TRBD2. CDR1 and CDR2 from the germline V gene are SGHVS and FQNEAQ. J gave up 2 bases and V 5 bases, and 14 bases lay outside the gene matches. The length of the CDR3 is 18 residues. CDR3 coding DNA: TGTGCCAGCAGCCGAAACTCTATAGCGGGAGTAGTCACAGATACGCAGTATTTT. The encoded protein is CASSRNSIAGVVTDTQYF.

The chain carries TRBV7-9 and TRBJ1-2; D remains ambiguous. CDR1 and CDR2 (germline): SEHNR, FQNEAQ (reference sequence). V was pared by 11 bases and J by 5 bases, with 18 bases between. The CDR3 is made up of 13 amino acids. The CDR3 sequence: CAGLGARSYGYTF. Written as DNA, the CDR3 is TGTGCCGGTTTGGGAGCGCGTTCGTATGGCTACACCTTC.

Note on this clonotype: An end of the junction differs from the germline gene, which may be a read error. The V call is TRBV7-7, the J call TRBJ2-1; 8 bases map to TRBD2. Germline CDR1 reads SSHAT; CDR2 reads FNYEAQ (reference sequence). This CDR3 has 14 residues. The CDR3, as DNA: TGTGCTAGCAGCCAGGGACTAGTTCCAAATGAGCAGTTCTTC. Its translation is CASSQGLVPNEQFF.

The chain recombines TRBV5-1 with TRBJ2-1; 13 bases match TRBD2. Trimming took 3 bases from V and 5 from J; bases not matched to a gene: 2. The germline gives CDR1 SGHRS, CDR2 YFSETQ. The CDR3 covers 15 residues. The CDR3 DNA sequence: TGCGCCAGCAGCTCACTAGCGGGGGGGAACAATGAGCAGTTCTTC. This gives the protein CASSSLAGGNNEQFF.

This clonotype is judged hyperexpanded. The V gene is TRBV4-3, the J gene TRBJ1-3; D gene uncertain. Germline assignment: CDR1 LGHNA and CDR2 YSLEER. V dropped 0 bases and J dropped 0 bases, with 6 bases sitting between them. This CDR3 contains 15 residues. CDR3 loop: CASSQDPGSGNTIYF. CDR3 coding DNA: TGCGCCAGCAGCCAAGATCCAGGCTCTGGAAACACCATATATTTT.

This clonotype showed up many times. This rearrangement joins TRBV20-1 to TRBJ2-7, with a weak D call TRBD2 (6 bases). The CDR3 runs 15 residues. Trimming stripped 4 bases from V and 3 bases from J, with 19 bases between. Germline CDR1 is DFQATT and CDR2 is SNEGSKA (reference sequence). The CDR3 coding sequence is TGCAGTGCTAAGGGCACGGAGGGACTTATCTACGAGCAGTACTTC. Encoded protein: CSAKGTEGLIYEQYF.

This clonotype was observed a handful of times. The CDR3 nucleotides are TGCAGTGCTAGAGATACGGGGGCGACCCAAGAGACCCAGTACTTC. Protein: CSARDTGATQETQYF. The chain uses TRBV20-1 and TRBJ2-5; perhaps D is TRBD1 or TRBD2 (6 bases each). CDR3 length equals 15 residues. Germline V gives CDR1 DFQATT, CDR2 SNEGSKA (reference sequence). V lost 0 bases to trimming and J lost 1 base, with 12 bases between them.

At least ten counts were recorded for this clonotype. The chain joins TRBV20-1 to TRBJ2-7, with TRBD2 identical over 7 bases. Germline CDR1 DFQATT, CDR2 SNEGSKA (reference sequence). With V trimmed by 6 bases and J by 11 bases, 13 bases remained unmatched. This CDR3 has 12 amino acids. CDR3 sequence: CSAEAFGDYEYF. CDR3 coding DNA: TGCAGTGCCGAGGCATTTGGGGACTACGAGTACTTC.

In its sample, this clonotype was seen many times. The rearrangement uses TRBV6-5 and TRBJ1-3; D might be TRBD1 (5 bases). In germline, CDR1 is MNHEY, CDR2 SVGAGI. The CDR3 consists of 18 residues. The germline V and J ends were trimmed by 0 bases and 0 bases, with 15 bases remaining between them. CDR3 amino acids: CASSYSSLSQGSGNTIYF. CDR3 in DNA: TGTGCCAGCAGTTACTCGAGCCTATCTCAGGGCTCTGGAAACACCATATATTTT.

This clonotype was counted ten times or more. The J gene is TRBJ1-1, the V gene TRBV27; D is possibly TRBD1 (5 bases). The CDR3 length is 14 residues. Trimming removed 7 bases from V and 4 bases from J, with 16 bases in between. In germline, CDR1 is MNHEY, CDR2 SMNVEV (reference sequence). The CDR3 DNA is TGTGCCAGCAACCGATTAGGGGAGACCACTGAAGCTTTCTTT. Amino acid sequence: CASNRLGETTEAFF.

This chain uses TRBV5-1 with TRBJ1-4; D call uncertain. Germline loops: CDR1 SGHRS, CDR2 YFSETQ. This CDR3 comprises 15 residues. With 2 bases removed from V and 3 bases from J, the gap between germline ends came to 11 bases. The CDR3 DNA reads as TGCGCCAGCAGCTTCAGCAGCCCTGCTAATGAAAAACTGTTTTTT. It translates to CASSFSSPANEKLFF.

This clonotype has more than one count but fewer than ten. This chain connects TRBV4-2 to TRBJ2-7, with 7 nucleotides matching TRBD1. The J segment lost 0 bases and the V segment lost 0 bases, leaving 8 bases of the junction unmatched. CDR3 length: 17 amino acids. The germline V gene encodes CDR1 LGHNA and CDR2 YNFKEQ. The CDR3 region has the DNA TGTGCCAGCAGCCAAGATTTCGACAGGGTGGCCTCCTACGAGCAGTACTTC. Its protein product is CASSQDFDRVASYEQYF.

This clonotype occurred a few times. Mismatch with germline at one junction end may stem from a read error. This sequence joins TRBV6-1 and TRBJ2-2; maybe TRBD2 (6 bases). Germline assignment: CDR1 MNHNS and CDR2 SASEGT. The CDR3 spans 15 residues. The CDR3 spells CASTERGTNTGELFF. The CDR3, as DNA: TGTGCCAGCACTGAACGGGGGACGAACACCGGGGAGCTGTTTTTT.

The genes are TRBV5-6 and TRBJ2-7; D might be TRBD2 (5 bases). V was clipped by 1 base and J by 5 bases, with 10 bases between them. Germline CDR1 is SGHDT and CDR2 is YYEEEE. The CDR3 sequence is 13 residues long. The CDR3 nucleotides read TGTGCCAGCAGCTTGTATCTCGGGAACGAGCAGTACTTC. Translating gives CASSLYLGNEQYF.

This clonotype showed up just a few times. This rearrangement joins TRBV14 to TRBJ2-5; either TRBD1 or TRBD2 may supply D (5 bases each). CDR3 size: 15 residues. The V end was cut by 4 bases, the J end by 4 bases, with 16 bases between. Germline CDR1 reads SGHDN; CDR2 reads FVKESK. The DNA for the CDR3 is TGTGCCAGCAGCCTTTTTCTGCAGGGAGTAGAGACCCAGTACTTC. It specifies CASSLFLQGVETQYF.

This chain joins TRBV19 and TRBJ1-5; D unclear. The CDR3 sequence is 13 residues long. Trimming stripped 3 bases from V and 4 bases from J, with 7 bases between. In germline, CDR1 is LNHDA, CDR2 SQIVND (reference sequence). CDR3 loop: CASSIGRNQPQHF. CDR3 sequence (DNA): TGTGCCAGTAGTATCGGCAGGAATCAGCCCCAGCATTTT.

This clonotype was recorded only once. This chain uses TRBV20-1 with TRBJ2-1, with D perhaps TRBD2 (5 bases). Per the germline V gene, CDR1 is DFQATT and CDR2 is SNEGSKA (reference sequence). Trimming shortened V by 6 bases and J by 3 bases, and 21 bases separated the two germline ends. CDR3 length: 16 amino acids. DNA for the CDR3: TGCAGTGCCCGTGCTGAGGGAGTACTGGTCTACAATGAGCAGTTCTTC. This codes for CSARAEGVLVYNEQFF.

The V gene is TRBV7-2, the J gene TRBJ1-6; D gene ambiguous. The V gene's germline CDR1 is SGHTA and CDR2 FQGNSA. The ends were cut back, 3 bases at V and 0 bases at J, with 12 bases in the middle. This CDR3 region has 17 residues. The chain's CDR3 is CASSLGAQSSYNSPLHF. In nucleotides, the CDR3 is TGTGCCAGCAGCTTGGGAGCCCAGAGCTCCTATAATTCACCCCTCCACTTT.

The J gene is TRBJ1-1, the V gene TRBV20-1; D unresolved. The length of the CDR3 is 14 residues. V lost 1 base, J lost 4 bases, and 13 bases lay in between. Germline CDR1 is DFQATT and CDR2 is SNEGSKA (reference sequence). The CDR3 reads CSARGSPDSTEAFF. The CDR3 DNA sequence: TGCAGTGCTAGAGGCTCCCCCGACTCCACTGAAGCTTTCTTT.

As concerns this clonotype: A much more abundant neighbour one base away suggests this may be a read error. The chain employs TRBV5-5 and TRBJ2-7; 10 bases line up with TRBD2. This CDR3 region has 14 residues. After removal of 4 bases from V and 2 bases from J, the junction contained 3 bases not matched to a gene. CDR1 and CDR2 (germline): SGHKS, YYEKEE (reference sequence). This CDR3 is CASSPSGGAYEQYF. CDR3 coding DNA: TGTGCCAGCAGCCCCAGCGGGGGGGCCTACGAGCAGTACTTC.

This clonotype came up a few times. The CDR3 sequence: CSAQRGGSGTGELFF. CDR3 nucleotides: TGCAGTGCGCAGAGAGGGGGCAGTGGCACCGGGGAGCTGTTTTTT. The chain combines TRBV20-1 with TRBJ2-2, with 7 positions matching TRBD1. With V trimmed by 6 bases and J by 4 bases, 11 bases remained unmatched. Germline lookup yields CDR1 DFQATT and CDR2 SNEGSKA (reference sequence). The CDR3 is made up of 15 amino acids.

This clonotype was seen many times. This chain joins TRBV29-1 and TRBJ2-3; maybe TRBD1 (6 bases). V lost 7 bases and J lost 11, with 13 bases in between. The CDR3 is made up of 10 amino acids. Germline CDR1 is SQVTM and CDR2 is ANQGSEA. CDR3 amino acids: CSAEQGEQYF. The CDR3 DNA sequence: TGCAGCGCAGAACAGGGCGAGCAGTATTTT.